Below, 24 T cell receptor beta chains from the same sample are listed, as sequenced in a study of CDR3 diversity in severe acne. TCRdb reanalysed the PCR reads using MiXCR and keeps one entry per CDR3 protein. Of about 84,000 distinct CDR3 sequences in the sample, 50% to 65% were seen once. Sequences were obtained from blood. The receptor set was obtained from a male donor in good health, without acne.

The table lists this clonotype with many counts. This chain connects TRBV20-1 to TRBJ1-1, with a possible D match to TRBD1 (5 bases). V lost 0 bases and J lost 5, with 13 bases in between. Germline V lookup: CDR1 DFQATT, CDR2 SNEGSKA (reference sequence). CDR3 length equals 14 residues. CDR3 protein: CSARDPRGLTEAFF. The CDR3 region has the DNA TGCAGTGCTAGAGATCCCCGGGGCCTGACTGAAGCTTTCTTT.

The J gene is TRBJ2-7, the V gene TRBV6-1; 10 bases match TRBD2. Per germline, CDR1 MNHNS and CDR2 SASEGT. Losses at the gene ends were 5 bases for V and 3 bases for J; bases not matched to a gene: 22. CDR3 length: 20 residues. DNA of the CDR3: TGTGCCAGCAGTCCGTGGACAGGGACCTCCCTAGCGGGAGAGGGCTACGAGCAGTACTTC. Protein: CASSPWTGTSLAGEGYEQYF.

This clonotype has a count of ten or more. The missing conserved phenylalanine or tryptophan at the end of this CDR3 makes a read error likely. The genes are TRBV12-3 or TRBV12-4 and TRBJ2-1, with D tentatively TRBD2 (6 bases). CDR3 size: 14 residues. Trimming pared 5 bases from V and 7 bases from J, leaving 15 bases between. Here the CDR3 DNA reads TGTGCCAGCAGTCCCTGGGGACTCCCGAATGAGCAGTTCTCC. Its protein is CASSPWGLPNEQFS.

This clonotype is a singleton in its sample. The genes are TRBV18 and TRBJ1-1; D is undetermined. The germline CDR1 and CDR2 sequences are KGHSH and LQKENI. The V and J ends lost 0 bases and 11 bases respectively, with 13 bases between them. This CDR3 is 13 amino acids long. The CDR3 nucleotides are TGTGCCAGCTCACCACCGGGAGGGATAGGGGCTTTCTTT. Protein sequence: CASSPPGGIGAFF. The entire variable domain, with the rest obtained from reference TRBV18 and TRBJ1-1, is as follows: NAGVMQNPRHLVRRRGQEARLRCSPMKGHSHVYWYRQLPEEGLKFMVYLQKENIIDESGMPKERFSAEFPKEGPSILRIQQVVRGDSAAYFCASSPPGGIGAFFGQGTRLTVV.

There are many counts of this clonotype. V gene TRBV4-1 combines with J gene TRBJ2-2, with TRBD2 matching 7 bases. Looked up from germline, CDR1 is MGHRA and CDR2 is YSYEKL. The CDR3 spans 18 residues. Trimming removed 4 bases from V and 3 bases from J; junction bases left unmatched: 14. The CDR3 DNA reads TGCGCCAGCAGCCCCTTGGGGAGCGGGGCCTCGGACACCGGGGAGCTGTTTTTT. Amino acids: CASSPLGSGASDTGELFF.

This clonotype was seen only a few times. This rearrangement joins TRBV20-1 to TRBJ2-7, with TRBD2 matching 7 bases. The germline CDR1 and CDR2 sequences are DFQATT and SNEGSKA (reference sequence). The CDR3 spans 14 residues. V shed 2 bases and J 2 bases; nucleotides not matched to a gene: 6. CDR3 protein: CSARPLADPYEQYF. CDR3 nucleotides: TGCAGTGCTAGACCGCTAGCGGACCCCTACGAGCAGTACTTC.

CDR3 protein: CSARPPKGQSYGYTF. As DNA, the CDR3 is TGCAGTGCTAGACCACCAAAGGGACAGTCTTATGGCTACACCTTC. The chain recombines TRBV20-1 with TRBJ1-2; 7 bases align to TRBD1. Germline lookup yields CDR1 DFQATT and CDR2 SNEGSKA (reference sequence). With V trimmed by 2 bases and J by 5 bases, 11 bases remained unmatched. This CDR3 comprises 15 residues.

V and J are TRBV4-1 and TRBJ1-1, with D possibly matching TRBD1 (5 bases). This CDR3 contains 14 residues. Germline CDR1 MGHRA, CDR2 YSYEKL. The V end lost 4 bases, the J end lost 3 bases, and 12 bases lay between the germline ends. As DNA, the CDR3 is TGCGCCAGCAGCCGGGGGATCCTTGACACTGAAGCTTTCTTT. Residues: CASSRGILDTEAFF.

V and J are TRBV6-2 or TRBV6-3 and TRBJ1-1; D unclear. CDR3 length: 14 residues. Germline V CDR1 and CDR2: MNHEY, SVGEGT. Trimming cost V 6 bases and J 0 bases, with 11 bases left between them. CDR3 protein: CASRGVEVNTEAFF. In nucleotides, the CDR3 is TGTGCCAGCAGAGGTGTGGAGGTGAACACTGAAGCTTTCTTT.

The rearrangement uses TRBV7-8 and TRBJ2-6; D might be TRBD1 or TRBD2, each matching 7 bases. The CDR3 has 18 residues. Germline CDR1 SGHVS, CDR2 FQNEAQ. The V end lost 5 bases, the J end lost 0 bases, and 17 bases lay between the germline ends. The CDR3 DNA is TGTGCCAGCAGCCAGGGGGAGGGATCCCGCTCTGGGGCCAACGTCCTGACTTTC. Translated: CASSQGEGSRSGANVLTF.

This clonotype was counted only a few times. The chain has TRBV2 and TRBJ2-7, with 8 bases identical to TRBD1. The germline V gene has CDR1 SNHLY and CDR2 FYNNEI. Trimming at V came to 6 bases and at J to 0 bases, leaving 1 base not matched to a gene. The CDR3 has 13 residues. The CDR3: CASRQGVSYEQYF. For the CDR3, the DNA is TGTGCCAGCAGACAGGGGGTCTCCTACGAGCAGTACTTC.

As concerns this clonotype: This likely comes from a read error, as the CDR3 has no conserved phenylalanine or tryptophan at its end. The limits of the CDR3 on the DNA are not certain, so only TCRdb's listed CDR3 is given. The V and J genes are TRBV19 and TRBJ1-1. The CDR3 is 8 residues long, counting both termini. CDR1 and CDR2 from the germline V gene are LNHDA and SQIVND (reference sequence). This CDR3 is CASSIGSS.

By share of the sample, this clonotype is medium-sized. This sequence joins TRBV29-1 and TRBJ1-2, with a weak D call TRBD1 (6 bases). Trimming shortened V by 2 bases and J by 4 bases, and 14 bases separated the two germline ends. Germline V gene lookup returns CDR1 SQVTM and CDR2 ANQGSEA. CDR3 length: 14 residues. The CDR3 region is CSVEPLQGIYGYTF. CDR3 nucleotide sequence: TGCAGCGTTGAACCTCTCCAGGGGATCTATGGCTACACCTTC. Together with reference TRBV29-1 and TRBJ1-2, the CDR3 gives the full variable domain: SAVISQKPSRDICQRGTSLTIQCQVDSQVTMMFWYRQQPGQSLTLIATANQGSEATYESGFVIDKFPISRPNLTFSTLTVSNMSPEDSSIYLCSVEPLQGIYGYTFGSGTRLTVV.

In its sample, this clonotype is medium-sized. The chain employs TRBV7-6 and TRBJ2-7; TRBD1 is a possible D gene (6 bases). V was clipped by 1 base and J by 2 bases, with 9 bases between them. Germline V CDR1 and CDR2: SGHVS, FNYEAQ. This CDR3 has 14 residues. The CDR3 DNA reads TGTGCCAGCAGCTTAGAGTCAGGGGCCTACGAGCAGTACTTC. This codes for CASSLESGAYEQYF. Based on the CDR3 plus reference TRBV7-6 and TRBJ2-7, the full variable domain is GAGVSQSPRYKVTKRGQDVALRCDPISGHVSLYWYRQALGQGPEFLTYFNYEAQQDKSGLPNDRFSAERPEGSISTLTIQRTEQRDSAMYRCASSLESGAYEQYFGPGTRLTVT.

The chain has TRBV7-3 and TRBJ1-2, with D tentatively TRBD1 (6 bases). V was pared by 9 bases and J by 5 bases, with 16 bases between. Germline V gene lookup returns CDR1 SGHTA and CDR2 FQGTGA. The CDR3 covers 13 residues. CDR3 protein: CASSPGTRYGYTF. The CDR3 DNA is TGTGCCAGTTCCCCCGGGACACGTTATGGCTACACCTTC. Based on the CDR3 plus reference TRBV7-3 and TRBJ1-2, the full variable domain is GAGVSQTPSNKVTEKGKYVELRCDPISGHTALYWYRQSLGQGPEFLIYFQGTGAADDSGLPNDRFFAVRPEGSVSTLKIQRTERGDSAVYLCASSPGTRYGYTFGSGTRLTVV.

V and J are TRBV20-1 and TRBJ2-3, with 8 bases identical to TRBD2. Trimming took 3 bases from V and 1 from J; bases not matched to a gene: 0. CDR3 length: 13 residues. Germline CDR1 is DFQATT and CDR2 is SNEGSKA (reference sequence). The chain's CDR3 is CSASGGGTDTQYF. The CDR3 DNA reads TGCAGTGCTAGCGGGGGGGGCACAGATACGCAGTATTTT.

This clonotype was counted at least ten times. The rearrangement links TRBV24-1 to TRBJ2-2; D unclear. Trimming shortened V by 1 base and J by 1 base, and 6 bases separated the two germline ends. The CDR3 is made up of 15 amino acids. The germline V gene has CDR1 KGHDR and CDR2 SFDVKD. DNA of the CDR3: TGTGCCACCAGTGATTTATTGGAGAACACCGGGGAGCTGTTTTTT. This gives the protein CATSDLLENTGELFF.

The sample holds a few counts of this clonotype. The rearrangement joins TRBV11-3 to TRBJ1-5, with D perhaps matching TRBD1 (6 bases). Germline values: CDR1 SGHNT, CDR2 YENEEA. The CDR3 is 12 amino acids. Between the trimmed V and J ends, which lost 9 bases and 3 bases, there was a span of 9 bases. This chain's CDR3 is CASRQVNQPQHF. In DNA form, the CDR3 reads TGTGCCAGTCGACAGGTCAATCAGCCCCAGCATTTT.

This chain links TRBV20-1 with TRBJ1-1; D not resolved. CDR1 and CDR2 from the germline V gene are DFQATT and SNEGSKA (reference sequence). Trimming stripped 1 base from V and 4 bases from J, with 16 bases between. The CDR3 consists of 15 residues. CDR3 protein: CSARVLGMDGTEAFF. CDR3 nucleotide sequence: TGCAGTGCTAGAGTGTTGGGAATGGATGGCACTGAAGCTTTCTTT.

V gene TRBV7-8 combines with J gene TRBJ2-3, with D maybe TRBD2 (6 bases). Trimming removed 8 bases at V and 1 base at J, with 13 bases between. This CDR3 spans 14 amino acids. CDR1 is SGHVS, CDR2 FQNEAQ, per germline. Written as DNA, the CDR3 is TGTGCCAGCGTATACTGGGAGGGCACAGATACGCAGTATTTT. It encodes CASVYWEGTDTQYF.

This clonotype was counted a single time. The chain is built from TRBV20-1 and TRBJ2-3, with D possibly matching TRBD2 (5 bases). V was clipped by 0 bases and J by 1 base, with 5 bases between them. Germline lookup yields CDR1 DFQATT and CDR2 SNEGSKA (reference sequence). The CDR3 covers 13 residues. CDR3 sequence reads: CSAREAGTDTQYF. CDR3 sequence (DNA): TGCAGTGCTAGAGAAGCGGGCACAGATACGCAGTATTTT.

This chain connects TRBV7-9 to TRBJ1-4; perhaps TRBD1 as D (5 bases). The CDR3 contains 14 residues. The V and J ends lost 5 bases and 5 bases respectively, with 12 bases between them. Germline V gene data show CDR1 as SEHNR and CDR2 as FQNEAQ (reference sequence). The CDR3 loop reads CASSRTGQNEKLFF. The CDR3 region has the DNA TGTGCCAGCAGCCGGACTGGACAAAATGAAAAACTGTTTTTT.

As DNA, the CDR3 is TGCAGTGCCGGACTAGCGGGAGTCGAGACCCAGTACTTC. Translation: CSAGLAGVETQYF. The rearrangement uses TRBV20-1 and TRBJ2-5; TRBD2 matches at 13 bases. The V gene's germline CDR1 is DFQATT and CDR2 SNEGSKA (reference sequence). Trimming removed 6 bases from V and 5 bases from J; junction bases left unmatched: 3. The CDR3 loop spans 13 amino acids.

A few counts support this clonotype. This chain links TRBV20-1 with TRBJ2-7, with TRBD2 matching over 11 bases. Germline CDR1 DFQATT, CDR2 SNEGSKA (reference sequence). The CDR3 consists of 14 residues. The ends lost 3 bases at V and 5 bases at J; junction bases unmatched: 6. CDR3 loop: CSARQTSGSHEQYF. The CDR3 DNA follows: TGCAGTGCTAGGCAAACTAGCGGGAGCCACGAGCAGTACTTC.